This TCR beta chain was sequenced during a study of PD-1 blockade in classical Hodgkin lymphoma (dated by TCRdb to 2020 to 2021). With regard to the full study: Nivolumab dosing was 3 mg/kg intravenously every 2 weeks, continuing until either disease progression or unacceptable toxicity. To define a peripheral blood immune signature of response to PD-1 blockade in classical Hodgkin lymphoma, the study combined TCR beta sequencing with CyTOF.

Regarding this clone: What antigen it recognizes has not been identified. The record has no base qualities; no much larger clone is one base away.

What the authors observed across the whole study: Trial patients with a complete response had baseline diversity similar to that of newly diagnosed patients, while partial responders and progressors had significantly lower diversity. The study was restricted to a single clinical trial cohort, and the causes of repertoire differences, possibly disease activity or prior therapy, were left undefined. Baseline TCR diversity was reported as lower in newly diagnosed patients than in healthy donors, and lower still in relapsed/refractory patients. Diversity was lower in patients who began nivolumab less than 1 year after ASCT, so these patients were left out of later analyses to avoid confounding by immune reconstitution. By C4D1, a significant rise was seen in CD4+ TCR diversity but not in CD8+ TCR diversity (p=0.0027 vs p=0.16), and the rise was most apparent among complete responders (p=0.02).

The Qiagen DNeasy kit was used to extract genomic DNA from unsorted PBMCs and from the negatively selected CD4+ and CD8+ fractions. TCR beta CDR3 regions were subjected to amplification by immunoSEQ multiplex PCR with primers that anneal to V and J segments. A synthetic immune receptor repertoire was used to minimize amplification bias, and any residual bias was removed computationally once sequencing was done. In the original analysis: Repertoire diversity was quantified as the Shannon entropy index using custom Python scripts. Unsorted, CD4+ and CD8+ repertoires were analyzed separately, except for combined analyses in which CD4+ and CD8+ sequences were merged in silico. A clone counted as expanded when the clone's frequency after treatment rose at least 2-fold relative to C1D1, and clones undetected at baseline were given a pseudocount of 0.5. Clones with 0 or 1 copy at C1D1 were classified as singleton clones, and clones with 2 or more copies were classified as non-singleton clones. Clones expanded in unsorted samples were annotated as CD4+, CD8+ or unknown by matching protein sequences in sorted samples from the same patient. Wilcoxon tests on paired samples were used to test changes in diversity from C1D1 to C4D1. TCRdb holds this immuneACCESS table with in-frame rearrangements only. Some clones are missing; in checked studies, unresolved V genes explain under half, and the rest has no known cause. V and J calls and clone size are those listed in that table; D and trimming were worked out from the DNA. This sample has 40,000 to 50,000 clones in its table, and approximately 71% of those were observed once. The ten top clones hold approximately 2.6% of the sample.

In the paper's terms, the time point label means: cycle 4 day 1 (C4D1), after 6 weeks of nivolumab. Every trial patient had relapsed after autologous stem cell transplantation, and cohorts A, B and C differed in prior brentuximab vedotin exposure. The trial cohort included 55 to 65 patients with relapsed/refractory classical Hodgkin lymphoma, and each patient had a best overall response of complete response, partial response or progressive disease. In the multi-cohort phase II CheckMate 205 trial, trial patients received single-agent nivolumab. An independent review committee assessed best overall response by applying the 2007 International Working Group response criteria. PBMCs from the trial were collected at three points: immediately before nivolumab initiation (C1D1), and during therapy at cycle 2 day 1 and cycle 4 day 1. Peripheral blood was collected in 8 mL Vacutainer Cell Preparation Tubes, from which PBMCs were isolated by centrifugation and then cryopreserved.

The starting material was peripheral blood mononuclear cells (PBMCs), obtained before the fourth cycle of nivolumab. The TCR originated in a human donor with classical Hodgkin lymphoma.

The DNA is TGCGCCAGCAGCCAAGATGCGAGGGGTTTTGGTACTGAAGCTTTCTTT. Its protein reads: CASSQDARGFGTEAFF. The chain is encoded by TRBV4-3 joined to TRBJ1-1; perhaps TRBD1 is the D gene, with 5 bases matching. CDR1 and CDR2 are drawn from the germline V gene: LGHNA, YSLEER. V and J are truncated by 0 bases and 5 bases respectively, leaving an intervening sequence of 16 bases. The cysteine opens and the phenylalanine closes a CDR3 of 16 amino acids. Here the CDR3 DNA is all that survives: 48 bases in frame from base 1.